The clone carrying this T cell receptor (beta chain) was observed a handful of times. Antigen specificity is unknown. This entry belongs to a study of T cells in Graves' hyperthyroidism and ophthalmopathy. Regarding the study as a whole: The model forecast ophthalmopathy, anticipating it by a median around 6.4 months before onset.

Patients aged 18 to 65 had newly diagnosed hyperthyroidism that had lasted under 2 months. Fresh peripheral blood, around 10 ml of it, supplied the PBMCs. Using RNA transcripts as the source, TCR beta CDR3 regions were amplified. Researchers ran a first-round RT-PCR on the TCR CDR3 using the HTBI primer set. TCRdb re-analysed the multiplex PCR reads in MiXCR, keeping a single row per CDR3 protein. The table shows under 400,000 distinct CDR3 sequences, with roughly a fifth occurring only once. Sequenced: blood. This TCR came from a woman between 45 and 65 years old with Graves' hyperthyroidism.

The CDR3: CASSLGLAGATLYNEQFF. In DNA, the CDR3 is TGCGCCAGCAGCTTGGGACTAGCGGGAGCAACCCTTTACAATGAGCAGTTCTTC. The rearrangement uses TRBV5-1 and TRBJ2-1, with 12 bases matching TRBD2. Germline V gene sequence: CDR1 SGHRS, CDR2 YFSETQ. The CDR3 is made up of 18 amino acids. V was pared by 0 bases and J by 4 bases, with 8 bases of the junction left unmatched.